This entry describes one TCR beta chain. The record originates from a study of blood T cell repertoires in COVID-19. For the study at large: Material from acute and convalescent COVID-19 was sourced from the United States, Italy and Spain.

Trimming pared 6 bases from V and 7 bases from J, leaving 9 bases between. Germline values: CDR1 SGHTA, CDR2 FQGTGA. The CDR3 runs 12 residues. In the authors' methods: Estimation of nucleated cell counts was performed using reference gene primer amplification. Repertoires were generated with immunoSEQ multiplex PCR, while TCRdb's copy carries only in-frame clones and drops some. The V and J calls and clone size come from that table; D and trimming were worked out from the DNA. The sample consists of some 260,000 clones, 88% of them appearing once. This clonotype originated in a man older than 75 with acute or convalescent COVID-19. The chain carries TRBV7-3 and TRBJ2-2; a weak D match, TRBD2 (6 bases). Material: peripheral blood. CDR3 sequence reads: CASSREYGELFF. CDR3 in DNA: TGTGCCAGCAGTCGGGAGTACGGGGAGCTGTTTTTT.